The present T cell receptor beta chain was sequenced within a study of shared clonotypes between healthy human individuals. The CDR3 totals 15 residues. CDR1 and CDR2 from the germline V gene are SGHRS and YFSETQ. V lost 0 bases and J lost 2; bases outside the gene matches: 2. Study observations and caveats: What rarefaction showed was incomplete sorted-subset sequencing despite large depth.

This table comes from immunoSEQ multiplex PCR, and its TCRdb copy is limited to in-frame clones, with some not included. This sample has 850,000 to 1,200,000 clones, with about 74% found just once. As concerns this clone: Its antigen is undetermined.

The rearrangement joins TRBV5-1 to TRBJ2-3; TRBD2 matches at 8 bases. The clonotype comes from a man aged 18 to 30 in good health. Source material: memory CD4+ T cells sorted from blood. Regarding subset: CD45RA-negative fraction. The CDR3 region is CASSLGTSLTDTQYF. Here the CDR3 DNA reads TGCGCCAGCAGCTTGGGGACTAGCCTCACAGATACGCAGTATTTT. Variable domain in full (rest from reference TRBV5-1 and TRBJ2-3): KAGVTQTPRYLIKTRGQQVTLSCSPISGHRSVSWYQQTPGQGLQFLFEYFSETQRNKGNFPGRFSGRQFSNSRSEMNVSTLELGDSALYLCASSLGTSLTDTQYFGPGTRLTVL.